This T cell receptor (beta chain) appears in the sequencing data of a study of Graves' ophthalmopathy and Graves' hyperthyroidism. Germline V gene data show CDR1 as MNHEY and CDR2 as SVGAGI. The J segment lost 8 bases and the V segment lost 5 bases, leaving 8 bases of the junction unmatched. This CDR3 is 14 amino acids long. From RNA, the CDR3 regions of TCR beta chains were amplified and sequenced. Second-round multiplex PCR came after first-round RT-PCR with HTBI primers. TCRdb analysed the multiplex PCR reads with MiXCR anew, one entry per CDR3 protein. Of about 230,000 distinct CDR3 sequences listed, about 47% are singletons.

The receptor comes from an adult man with Graves' ophthalmopathy. Material: peripheral blood. The genes are TRBV6-5 and TRBJ1-2, with 10 nucleotides matching TRBD1. CDR3 bases: TGTGCCAGCAGTCCGGGACAGGGGATGAGGGGCTACACCTTC. This codes for CASSPGQGMRGYTF.